This T cell receptor (beta chain) was captured by sequencing in a study of cytomegalovirus exposure and HLA in healthy donors. Whole-study results and caveats: The dataset shows that most TCR sequences were rare, while some public TCRs occurred in many donors. Presence/absence analysis assumed near-uniform sequencing depth across donors.

The table lists this clone with a count of one. The antigen remains undetermined. Germline assignment: CDR1 SGHDT and CDR2 YYEEEE. This CDR3 is built from 13 residues. V was shortened by 6 bases and J by 4 bases, with 14 bases between the two germline ends. The PCR used 60 Vbeta and 13 Jbeta primers. Clones were sequenced by immunoSEQ multiplex PCR, and TCRdb holds only the in-frame ones, with some missing. The data show roughly 150,000 clones, about four fifths seen once. The TCR sequence derives from a man aged 25-45 years in good health. The source material was PBMCs. The chain links TRBV5-6 to TRBJ2-7; perhaps TRBD2 as D (6 bases). The chain's CDR3 is CASTPGVGYEQYF. The CDR3 DNA reads as TGTGCCAGCACCCCGGGGGTAGGTTACGAGCAGTACTTC.